The source of this TCR beta chain is a study of T cell repertoires in cytomegalovirus infection. Turning to the study itself: Indicated by public TCR beta signatures were CMV infection and matching HLA type. General observations from the study: Ex vivo, HLA-C-restricted CMV-specific TCR beta clonotypes prevailed over the rest of the response. CMV carriers having the relevant HLA were flagged by cumulative public TCR beta family frequency.

TCRdb passed the reads through MiXCR, listing each CDR3 protein once. Among around 440,000 distinct CDR3 sequences listed, around 11% were seen once. This clonotype was recorded at least ten times. The target antigen is unknown. The CDR3 contains 14 residues. Germline loops: CDR1 SGHTA, CDR2 FQGTGA. V lost 5 bases and J lost 9, with 20 bases in between. The chain couples TRBV7-3 to TRBJ2-7, with a possible D match to TRBD2 (6 bases). The clonotype originates from a human donor in good health (CMV status not recorded). Some clones in this sample may be carry-over from other donors' samples. Sequenced: PBMCs. The CDR3 DNA reads TGTGCCAGCAGCCCCGGGGGTCGCCGTGGTGCGCAGTACTTC. It is translated as CASSPGGRRGAQYF.